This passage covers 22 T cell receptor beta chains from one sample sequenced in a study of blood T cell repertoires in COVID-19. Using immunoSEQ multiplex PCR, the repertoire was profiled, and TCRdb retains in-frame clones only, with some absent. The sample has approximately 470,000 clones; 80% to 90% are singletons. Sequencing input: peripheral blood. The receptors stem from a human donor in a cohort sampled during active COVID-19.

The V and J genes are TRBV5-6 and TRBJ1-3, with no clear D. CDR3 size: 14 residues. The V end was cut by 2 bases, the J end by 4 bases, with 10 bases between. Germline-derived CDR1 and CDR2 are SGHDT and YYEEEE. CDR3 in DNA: TGTGCCAGCAGCTTTCGTCGGAGCGGAAACACCATATATTTT. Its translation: CASSFRRSGNTIYF.

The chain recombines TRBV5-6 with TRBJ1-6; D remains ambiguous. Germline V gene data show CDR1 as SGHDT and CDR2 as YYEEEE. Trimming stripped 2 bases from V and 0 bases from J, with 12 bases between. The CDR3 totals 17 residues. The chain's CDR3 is CASSFRPGSSYNSPLHF. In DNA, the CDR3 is TGTGCCAGCAGCTTTCGGCCCGGGAGCTCCTATAATTCACCCCTCCACTTT.

Written as DNA, the CDR3 is TGTGCCAGCAGCCAAGTCGGGGGAGCCTACACCGGGGAGCTGTTTTTT. Translated: CASSQVGGAYTGELFF. The gene calls are TRBV3-1 (or the pseudogene TRBV3-2) and TRBJ2-2; weak D call: TRBD2 (6 bases). V lost 1 base and J 3 bases, leaving 12 bases between the germline ends. The CDR3 runs to 16 residues. CDR1 and CDR2 (germline): LGHDT, YNNKEL (reference sequence).

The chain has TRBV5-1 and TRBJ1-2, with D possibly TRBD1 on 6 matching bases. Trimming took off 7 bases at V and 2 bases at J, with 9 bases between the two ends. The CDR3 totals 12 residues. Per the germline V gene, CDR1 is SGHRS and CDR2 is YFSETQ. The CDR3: CASWGGNYGYTF. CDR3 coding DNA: TGCGCCAGCTGGGGGGGCAACTATGGCTACACCTTC.

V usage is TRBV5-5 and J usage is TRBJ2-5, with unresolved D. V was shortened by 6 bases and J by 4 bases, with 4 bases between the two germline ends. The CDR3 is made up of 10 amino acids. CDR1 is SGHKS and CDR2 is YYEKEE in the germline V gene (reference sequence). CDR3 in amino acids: CASTRETQYF. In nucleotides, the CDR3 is TGTGCCAGCACCAGAGAGACCCAGTACTTC. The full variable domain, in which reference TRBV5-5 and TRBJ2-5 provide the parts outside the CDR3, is DAGVTQSPTHLIKTRGQQVTLRCSPISGHKSVSWYQQVLGQGPQFIFQYYEKEERGRGNFPDRFSARQFPNYSSELNVNALLLGDSALYLCASTRETQYFGPGTRLLVL.

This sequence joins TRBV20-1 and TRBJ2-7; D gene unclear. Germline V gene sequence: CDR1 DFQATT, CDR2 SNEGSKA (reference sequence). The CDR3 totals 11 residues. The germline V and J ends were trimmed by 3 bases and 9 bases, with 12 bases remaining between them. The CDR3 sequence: CSASPRGGQYF. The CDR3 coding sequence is TGCAGTGCTAGCCCAAGAGGCGGGCAGTACTTC.

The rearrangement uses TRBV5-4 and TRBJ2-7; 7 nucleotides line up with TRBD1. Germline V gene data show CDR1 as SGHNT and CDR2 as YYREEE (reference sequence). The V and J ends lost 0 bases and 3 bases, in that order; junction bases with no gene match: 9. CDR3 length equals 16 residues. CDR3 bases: TGTGCCAGCAGCTTGGATCTCTCTGGGGACAGCTACGAGCAGTACTTC. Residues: CASSLDLSGDSYEQYF.

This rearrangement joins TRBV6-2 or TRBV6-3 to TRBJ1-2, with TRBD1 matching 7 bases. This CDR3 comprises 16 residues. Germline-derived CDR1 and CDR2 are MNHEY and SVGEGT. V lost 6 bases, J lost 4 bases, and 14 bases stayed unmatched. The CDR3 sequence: CASSGTRSAGGYGYTF. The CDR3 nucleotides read TGTGCCAGCAGCGGGACCAGGTCGGCAGGGGGCTATGGCTACACCTTC.

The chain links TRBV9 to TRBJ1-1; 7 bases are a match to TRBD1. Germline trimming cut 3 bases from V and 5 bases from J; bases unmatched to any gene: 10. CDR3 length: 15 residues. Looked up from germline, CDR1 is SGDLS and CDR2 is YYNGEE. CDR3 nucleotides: TGTGCCAGCAGCGCCCGACAGGGAGAGGGAACTGAAGCTTTCTTT. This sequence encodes CASSARQGEGTEAFF.

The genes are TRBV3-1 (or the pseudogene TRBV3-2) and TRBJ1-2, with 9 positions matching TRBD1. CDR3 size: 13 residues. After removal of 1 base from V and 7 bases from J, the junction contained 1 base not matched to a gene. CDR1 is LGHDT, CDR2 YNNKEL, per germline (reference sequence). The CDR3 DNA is TGTGCCAGCAGCCAAGTGGACAGGGGTGGCTACACCTTC. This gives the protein CASSQVDRGGYTF.

The CDR3 coding sequence is TGTGCCAGCAGCTGGGGGCGGGGGCCGGGGGGAGAGACCCAGTACTTC. Translation gives CASSWGRGPGGETQYF. The chain uses TRBV27 and TRBJ2-5, with a possible D match to TRBD2 (7 bases). CDR1 and CDR2 (germline): MNHEY, SMNVEV (reference sequence). This CDR3 spans 16 amino acids. V dropped 6 bases and J dropped 4 bases, with 21 bases sitting between them.

CDR3 in amino acids: CASSLRGGDTEAFF. The CDR3 nucleotides read TGTGCCAGCAGCTTAAGGGGAGGGGACACTGAAGCTTTCTTT. The chain combines TRBV7-3 with TRBJ1-1; possibly TRBD1 for D (5 bases). CDR3 length equals 14 residues. V lost 1 base and J lost 3, with 9 bases in between. In germline, CDR1 is SGHTA, CDR2 FQGTGA.

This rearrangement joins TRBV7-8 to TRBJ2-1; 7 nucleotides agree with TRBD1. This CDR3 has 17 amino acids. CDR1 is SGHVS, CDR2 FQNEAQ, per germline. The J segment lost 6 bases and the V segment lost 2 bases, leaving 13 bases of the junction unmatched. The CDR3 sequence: CASSLRGQVILSNEQFF. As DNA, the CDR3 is TGTGCCAGCAGCTTAAGAGGACAGGTCATCCTATCCAATGAGCAGTTCTTC.

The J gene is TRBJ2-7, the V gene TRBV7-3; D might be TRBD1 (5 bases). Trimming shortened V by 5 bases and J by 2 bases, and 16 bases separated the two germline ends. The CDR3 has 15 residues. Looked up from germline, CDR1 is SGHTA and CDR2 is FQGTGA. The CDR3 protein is CASSHGANPPYEQYF. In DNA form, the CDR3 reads TGTGCCAGCAGCCATGGGGCGAACCCTCCCTACGAGCAGTACTTC.

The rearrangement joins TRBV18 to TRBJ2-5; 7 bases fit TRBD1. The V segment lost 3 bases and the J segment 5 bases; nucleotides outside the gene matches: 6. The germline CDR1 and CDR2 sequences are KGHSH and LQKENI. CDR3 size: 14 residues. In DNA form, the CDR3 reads TGTGCCAGCTCACCGGCGACAGGGCGGGAGACCCAGTACTTC. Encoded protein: CASSPATGRETQYF.

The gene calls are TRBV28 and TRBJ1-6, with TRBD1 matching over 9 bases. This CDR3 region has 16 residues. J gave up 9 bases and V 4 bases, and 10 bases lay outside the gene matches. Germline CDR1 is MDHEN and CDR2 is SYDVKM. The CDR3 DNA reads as TGTGCCAGCAGTTCGTCACAGGGGGCGCACGGTTCACCCCTCCACTTT. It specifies CASSSSQGAHGSPLHF.

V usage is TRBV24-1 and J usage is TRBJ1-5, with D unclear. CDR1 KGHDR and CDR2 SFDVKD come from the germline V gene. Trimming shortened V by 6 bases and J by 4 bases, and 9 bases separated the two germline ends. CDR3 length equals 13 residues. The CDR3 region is CATSQESNQPQHF. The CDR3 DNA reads TGTGCCACCAGTCAAGAGAGTAATCAGCCCCAGCATTTT.

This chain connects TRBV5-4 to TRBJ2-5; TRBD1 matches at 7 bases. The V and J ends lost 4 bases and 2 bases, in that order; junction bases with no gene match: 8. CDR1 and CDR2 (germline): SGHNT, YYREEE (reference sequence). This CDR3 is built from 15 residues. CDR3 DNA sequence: TGTGCCAGCAGCCGAGACAGGGTGGTTCAAGAGACCCAGTACTTC. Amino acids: CASSRDRVVQETQYF.

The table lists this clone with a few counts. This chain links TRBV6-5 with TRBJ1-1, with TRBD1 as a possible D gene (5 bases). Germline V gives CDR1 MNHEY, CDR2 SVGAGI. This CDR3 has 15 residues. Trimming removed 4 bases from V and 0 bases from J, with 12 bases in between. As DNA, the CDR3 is TGTGCCAGCAGTTTGTGGGGGGGGGTGAACACTGAAGCTTTCTTT. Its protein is CASSLWGGVNTEAFF.

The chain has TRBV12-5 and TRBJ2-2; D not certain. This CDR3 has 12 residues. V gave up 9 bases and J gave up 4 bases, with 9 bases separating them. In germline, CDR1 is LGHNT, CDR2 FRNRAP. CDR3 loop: CASSRGTGELFF. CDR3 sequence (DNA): TGTGCTAGCAGCCGAGGCACCGGGGAGCTGTTTTTT.

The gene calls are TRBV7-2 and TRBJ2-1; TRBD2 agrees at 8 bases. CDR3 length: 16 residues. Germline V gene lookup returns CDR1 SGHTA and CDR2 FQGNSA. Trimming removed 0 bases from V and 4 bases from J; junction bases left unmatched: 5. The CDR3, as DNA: TGTGCCAGCAGCTTAGCAAGCGGGAGCCCGTACAATGAGCAGTTCTTC. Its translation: CASSLASGSPYNEQFF.

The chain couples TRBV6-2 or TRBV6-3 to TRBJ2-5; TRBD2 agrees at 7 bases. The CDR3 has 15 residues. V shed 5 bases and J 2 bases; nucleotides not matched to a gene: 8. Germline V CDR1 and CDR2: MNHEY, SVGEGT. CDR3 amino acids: CASSTRGAGQETQYF. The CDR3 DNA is TGTGCCAGCAGTACCCGCGGAGCGGGACAAGAGACCCAGTACTTC.